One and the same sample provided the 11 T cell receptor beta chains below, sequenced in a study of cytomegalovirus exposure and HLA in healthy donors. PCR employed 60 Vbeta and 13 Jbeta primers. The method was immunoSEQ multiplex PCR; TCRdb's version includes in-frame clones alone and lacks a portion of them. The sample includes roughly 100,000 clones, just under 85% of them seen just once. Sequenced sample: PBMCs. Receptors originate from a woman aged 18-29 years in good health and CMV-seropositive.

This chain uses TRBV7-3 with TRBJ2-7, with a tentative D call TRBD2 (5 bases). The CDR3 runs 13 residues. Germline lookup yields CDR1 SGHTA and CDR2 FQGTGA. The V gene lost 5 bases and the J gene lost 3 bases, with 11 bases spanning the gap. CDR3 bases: TGTGCCAGCAGCCCAACCGGGATCTACGAGCAGTACTTC. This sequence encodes CASSPTGIYEQYF. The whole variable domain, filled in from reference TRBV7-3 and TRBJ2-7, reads GAGVSQTPSNKVTEKGKYVELRCDPISGHTALYWYRQSLGQGPEFLIYFQGTGAADDSGLPNDRFFAVRPEGSVSTLKIQRTERGDSAVYLCASSPTGIYEQYFGPGTRLTVT.

CDR3 loop: CASSSHYEQYF. The CDR3 nucleotides are TGTGCCAGCAGTAGTCACTACGAGCAGTACTTC. The V gene is TRBV7-9, the J gene TRBJ2-7; D unresolved. CDR3 length: 11 amino acids. V lost 6 bases to trimming and J lost 3 bases, with 6 bases between them. Germline V CDR1 and CDR2: SEHNR, FQNEAQ (reference sequence).

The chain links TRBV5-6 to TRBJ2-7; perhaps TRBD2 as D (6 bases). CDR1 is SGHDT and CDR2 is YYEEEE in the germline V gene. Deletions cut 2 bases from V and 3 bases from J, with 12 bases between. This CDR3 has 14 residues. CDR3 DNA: TGTGCCAGCAGCTTAGCGGGTCAGATCTACGAGCAGTACTTC. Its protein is CASSLAGQIYEQYF.

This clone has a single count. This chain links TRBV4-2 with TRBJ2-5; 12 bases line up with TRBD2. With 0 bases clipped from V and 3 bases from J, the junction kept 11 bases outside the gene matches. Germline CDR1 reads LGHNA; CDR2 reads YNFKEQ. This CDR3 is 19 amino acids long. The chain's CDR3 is CASSQERGVGLAGKETQYF. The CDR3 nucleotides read TGTGCCAGCAGCCAAGAACGAGGGGTAGGACTAGCGGGAAAAGAGACCCAGTACTTC.

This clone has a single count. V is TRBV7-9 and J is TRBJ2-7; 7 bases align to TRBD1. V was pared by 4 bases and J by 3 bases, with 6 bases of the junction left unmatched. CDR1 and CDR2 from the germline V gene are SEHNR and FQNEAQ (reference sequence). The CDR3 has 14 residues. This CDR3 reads CASSSARDSYEQYF. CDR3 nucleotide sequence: TGTGCCAGCAGCTCAGCCCGGGACAGCTACGAGCAGTACTTC.

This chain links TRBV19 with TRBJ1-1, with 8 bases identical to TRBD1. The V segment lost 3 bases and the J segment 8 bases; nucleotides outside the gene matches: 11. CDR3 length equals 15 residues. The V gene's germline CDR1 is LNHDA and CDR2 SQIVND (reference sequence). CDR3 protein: CASSIWVRGRREAFF. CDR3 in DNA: TGTGCCAGTAGTATTTGGGTCAGGGGGCGCCGAGAAGCTTTCTTT.

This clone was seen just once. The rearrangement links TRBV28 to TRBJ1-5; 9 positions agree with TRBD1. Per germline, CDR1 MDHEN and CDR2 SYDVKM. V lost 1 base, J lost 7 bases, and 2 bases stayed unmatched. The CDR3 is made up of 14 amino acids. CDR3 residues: CASSLFDRGQPQHF. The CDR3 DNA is TGTGCCAGCAGTTTATTCGACAGGGGGCAGCCCCAGCATTTT.

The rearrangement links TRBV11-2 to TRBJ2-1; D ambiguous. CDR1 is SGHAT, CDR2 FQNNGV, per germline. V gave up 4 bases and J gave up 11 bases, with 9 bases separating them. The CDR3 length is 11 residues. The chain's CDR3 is CASSSPRKQFF. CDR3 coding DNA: TGTGCCAGCAGCTCCCCGAGGAAGCAGTTCTTC.

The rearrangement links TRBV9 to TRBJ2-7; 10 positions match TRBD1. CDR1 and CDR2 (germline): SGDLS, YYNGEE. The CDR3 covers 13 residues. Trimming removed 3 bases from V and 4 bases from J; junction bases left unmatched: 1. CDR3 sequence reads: CASSGQGAYEQYF. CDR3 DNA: TGTGCCAGCAGCGGACAGGGGGCATACGAGCAGTACTTC.

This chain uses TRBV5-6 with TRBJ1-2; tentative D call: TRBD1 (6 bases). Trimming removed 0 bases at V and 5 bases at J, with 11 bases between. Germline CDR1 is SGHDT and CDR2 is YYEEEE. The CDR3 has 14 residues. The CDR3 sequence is CASSLVVRGYGYTF. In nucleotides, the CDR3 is TGTGCCAGCAGCTTGGTAGTCAGGGGTTATGGCTACACCTTC. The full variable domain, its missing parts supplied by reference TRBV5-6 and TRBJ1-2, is DAGVTQSPTHLIKTRGQQVTLRCSPKSGHDTVSWYQQALGQGPQFIFQYYEEEERQRGNFPDRFSGHQFPNYSSELNVNALLLGDSALYLCASSLVVRGYGYTFGSGTRLTVV.

CDR3 protein: CASSEGQGPTDTQYF. DNA of the CDR3: TGTGCCAGCAGTGAAGGACAGGGGCCCACAGATACGCAGTATTTT. The chain links TRBV6-1 to TRBJ2-3; TRBD1 aligns across 8 bases. CDR1 is MNHNS, CDR2 SASEGT, per germline. The junction had 2 bases not matched to a gene; V was cut back by 1 base and J by 2 bases. The length of the CDR3 is 15 residues.